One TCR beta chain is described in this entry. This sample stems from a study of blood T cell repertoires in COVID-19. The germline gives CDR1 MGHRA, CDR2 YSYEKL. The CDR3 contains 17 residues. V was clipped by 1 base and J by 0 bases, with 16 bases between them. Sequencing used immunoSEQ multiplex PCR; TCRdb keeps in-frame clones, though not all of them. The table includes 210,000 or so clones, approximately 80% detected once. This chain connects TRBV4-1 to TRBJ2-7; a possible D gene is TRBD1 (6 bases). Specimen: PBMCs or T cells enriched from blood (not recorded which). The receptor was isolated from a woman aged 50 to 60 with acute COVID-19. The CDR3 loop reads CASSQGIPGVFSYEQYF. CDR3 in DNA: TGCGCCAGCAGCCAAGGAATCCCAGGGGTGTTCTCCTACGAGCAGTACTTC.